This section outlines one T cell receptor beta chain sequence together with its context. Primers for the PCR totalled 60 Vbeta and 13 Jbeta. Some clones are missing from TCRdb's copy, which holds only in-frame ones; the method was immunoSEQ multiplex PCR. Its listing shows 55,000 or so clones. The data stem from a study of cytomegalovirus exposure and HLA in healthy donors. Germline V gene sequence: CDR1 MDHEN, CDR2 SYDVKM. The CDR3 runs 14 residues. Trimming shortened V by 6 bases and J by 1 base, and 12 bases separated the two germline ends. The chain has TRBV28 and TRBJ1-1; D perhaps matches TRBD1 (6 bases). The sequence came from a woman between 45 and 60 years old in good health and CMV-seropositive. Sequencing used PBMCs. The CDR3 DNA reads TGTGCCAGCAGCCCCGGGGGGCGGAACACTGAAGCTTTCTTT. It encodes CASSPGGRNTEAFF.